The source of this T cell receptor (beta chain) is a study of post-analysis software for immune sequencing data. Study results and caveats: A few TRBV segments appeared more often in patients than in controls, and TRBV5-6, TRBV5-1 and TRBV20-1 were among these.

The table lists this clonotype with a few counts. Antigen unknown. This sequence may be a read error, since a much larger clone differs from it by one base. Unique molecular identifiers had been added to the TCR beta cDNA libraries. TCRdb passed the PCR reads through MiXCR, listing each CDR3 protein once. The sample records some 260,000 distinct CDR3 sequences, less than 40% being singletons. In germline, CDR1 is MNHNS, CDR2 SASEGT. The CDR3 has 14 amino acids. This receptor was taken from a girl aged 10-17 years with multiple sclerosis. V gene TRBV6-1 combines with J gene TRBJ2-5; TRBD2 matches at 7 bases. The J call may be faulty, since TRBJ2-1 better matches the DNA end. What was sequenced was blood. The DNA of the CDR3 is TGTGCCAGCAGTGTCGGACTAGTCCAAGAGACCCAGTTCTTC. Encoded protein: CASSVGLVQETQFF.